Included here is one TCR beta chain sequence, with context. The CDR3 consists of 15 residues. CDR1 and CDR2 from the germline V gene are LGHNA and YSLEER. Losses at the gene ends were 1 base for V and 0 bases for J; bases not matched to a gene: 3. The data stem from a study of cytomegalovirus exposure and HLA in healthy donors. Whole-study context: Researchers previously reported finding 117 million unique TCR beta sequences from 170 million or so T cells.

PCR employed 60 Vbeta and 13 Jbeta primers. The method was immunoSEQ multiplex PCR; TCRdb's version includes in-frame clones alone and lacks a portion of them. The repertoire consists of 100,000 to 120,000 clones, with 76% occurring once and the leading ten covering around 8.2%. The source material was PBMCs. The receptor was isolated from a middle-aged man in good health and CMV-seropositive. The chain joins TRBV4-3 to TRBJ2-7, with TRBD1 matching 7 bases. The CDR3 here is CASSQGTGSSYEQYF. In nucleotides, the CDR3 is TGCGCCAGCAGCCAAGGGACAGGCAGCTCCTACGAGCAGTACTTC.